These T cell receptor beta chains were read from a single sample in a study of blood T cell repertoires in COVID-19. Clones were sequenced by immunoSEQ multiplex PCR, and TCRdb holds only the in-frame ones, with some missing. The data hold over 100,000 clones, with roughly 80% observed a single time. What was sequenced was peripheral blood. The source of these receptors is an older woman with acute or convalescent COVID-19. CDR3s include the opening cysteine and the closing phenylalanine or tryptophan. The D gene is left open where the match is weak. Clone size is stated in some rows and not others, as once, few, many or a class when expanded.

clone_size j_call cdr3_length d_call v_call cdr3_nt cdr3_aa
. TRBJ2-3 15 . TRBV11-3 TGTGCCAGCAGCTTAACCCCCCAACACACAGATACGCAGTATTTT CASSLTPQHTDTQYF
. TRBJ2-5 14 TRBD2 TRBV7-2 TGTGCCAGCACGGGAGGGCGGGAGCAAGGGACCCAGTACTTC CASTGGREQGTQYF
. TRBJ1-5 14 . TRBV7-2 TGTGCCAGCAGCTTAGACGGTAACAATCAGCCCCAGCATTTT CASSLDGNNQPQHF
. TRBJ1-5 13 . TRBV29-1 TGCAGCGCCATGGACAGCTTAAATCAGCCCCAGCATTTT CSAMDSLNQPQHF
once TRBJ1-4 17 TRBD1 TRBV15 TGTGCCACCAGCAGAGATGCCGCGACAGGGGTAAATGAAAAACTGTTTTTT CATSRDAATGVNEKLFF
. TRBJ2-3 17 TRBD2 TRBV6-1 TGTGCCAGCAGTGAACCCCCGGGCGGGAGGGCCACAGATACGCAGTATTTT CASSEPPGGRATDTQYF
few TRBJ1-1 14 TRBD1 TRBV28 TGTGCCAGCGGGTACCCGGACAGGGTGGTCGATGCTTTCTTT CASGYPDRVVDAFF
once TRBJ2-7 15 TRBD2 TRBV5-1 TGCGCCAGCAGCCCCTGGCCTAGCGGAAACTACGAGCAGTACTTC CASSPWPSGNYEQYF
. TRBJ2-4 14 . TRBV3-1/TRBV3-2 TGTGCCAGCAGCCCCTTCCTAGCCAAAAACATTCAGTACTTC CASSPFLAKNIQYF
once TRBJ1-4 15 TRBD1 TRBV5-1 TGCGCCAGCAGTTCCGCCGGGACAGGGTATGAAAAACTGTTTTTT CASSSAGTGYEKLFF
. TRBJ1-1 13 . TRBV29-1 TGCAGCGTTGTGCGGCTCCTGAACACTGAAGCTTTCTTT CSVVRLLNTEAFF
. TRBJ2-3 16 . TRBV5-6 TGTGCCAGCAGCTTGGAGGCGAACAGGGGCACAGATACGCAGTATTTT CASSLEANRGTDTQYF
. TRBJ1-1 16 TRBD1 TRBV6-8 TGTGCCAGCAGTTACCTCCCATACGACAGGGTCACTGAAGCTTTCTTT CASSYLPYDRVTEAFF
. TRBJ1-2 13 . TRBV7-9 TGTGCCAGCAGCTTAGAGGGGGGGCGAGGCTACACCTTC CASSLEGGRGYTF
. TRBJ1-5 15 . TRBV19 TGTGCCAGTAGACAGGGCGGCGAGAGCAATCAGCCCCAGCATTTT CASRQGGESNQPQHF
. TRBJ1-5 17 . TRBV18 TGTGCCAGCTCACCCTACGGGGGGGCCGTGAGCAATCAGCCCCAGCATTTT CASSPYGGAVSNQPQHF
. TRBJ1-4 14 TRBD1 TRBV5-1 TGCGCCAGCAGTGAGGGGGCATCTAATGAAAAACTGTTTTTT CASSEGASNEKLFF
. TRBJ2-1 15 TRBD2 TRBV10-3 TGTGCCATCAGCGGACTAGCGGGTGATAACAATGAGCAGTTCTTC CAISGLAGDNNEQFF
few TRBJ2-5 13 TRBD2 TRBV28 TGTGCCAGCAGTTTACTAGCGGGAGAGACCCAGTACTTC CASSLLAGETQYF
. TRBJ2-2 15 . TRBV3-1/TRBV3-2 TGTGCCAGCAGCCTTTACGCGGGGCCGGGTGGGGAGCTGTTTTTT CASSLYAGPGGELFF
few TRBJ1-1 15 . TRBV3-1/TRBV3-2 TGTGCCAGCAGCCAACCGTCGGCCGCCGGGACTGAAGCTTTCTTT CASSQPSAAGTEAFF
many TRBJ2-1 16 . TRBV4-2 TGTGCCAGCAGCCAAGAATGGCCAGGGGAGACATATGAGCAGTTCTTC CASSQEWPGETYEQFF
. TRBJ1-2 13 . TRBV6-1 TGTGCCAGCAGTGAGTTTAGTTTGCTTGGCTACACCTTC CASSEFSLLGYTF
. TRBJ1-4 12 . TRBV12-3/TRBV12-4 TGTGCCAGCAGCTTCAATGGCGAAAAACTGTTTTTT CASSFNGEKLFF
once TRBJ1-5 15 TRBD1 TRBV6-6 TGTGCCAGCAGACCCCCGACAGGGATCAGACAGCCCCAGCATTTT CASRPPTGIRQPQHF
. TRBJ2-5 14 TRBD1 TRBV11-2 TGTGCCAGTGGACACCCGGGACAGCAAGAGACCCAGTACTTC CASGHPGQQETQYF